Given below is one T cell receptor (beta chain) in context. Researchers ran the PCR with 60 Vbeta and 13 Jbeta primers. Sequencing was performed with immunoSEQ multiplex PCR; in TCRdb, only in-frame clones are kept and a portion is missing. This sample has 150,000 to 160,000 clones, with roughly 82% found just once. This sample is part of a study of cytomegalovirus exposure and HLA in healthy donors. V lost 7 bases and J 4 bases, leaving 14 bases between the germline ends. The germline V gene encodes CDR1 MNHNS and CDR2 SASEGT. This CDR3 contains 14 residues. The genes are TRBV6-1 and TRBJ2-1, with D perhaps TRBD2 (5 bases). Specimen: PBMCs. The sequence came from a woman in her fifties or sixties in good health and CMV-seropositive. The CDR3 DNA sequence: TGTGCCAGCACCCCGGACTGGAGTTACAATGAGCAGTTCTTC. This gives the protein CASTPDWSYNEQFF.